This entry lists 27 T cell receptor beta chains sequenced from one sample in a study of blood T cell repertoires in COVID-19. TCRdb's copy holds only in-frame clones and misses some; the assay was immunoSEQ multiplex PCR. The profile shows around 95,000 clones, about 91% of them singletons. The specimen sequenced was peripheral blood. Receptors originate from a human donor in a cohort sampled during active COVID-19.

The chain recombines TRBV5-1 with TRBJ2-7; D might be TRBD2 (6 bases). Germline CDR1 SGHRS, CDR2 YFSETQ. The CDR3 spans 13 residues. V shed 7 bases and J shed 3 bases, with 14 bases lying between them. The CDR3 DNA sequence: TGCGCCAGCGAAGCGGAGGGGCTCTACGAGCAGTACTTC. As protein: CASEAEGLYEQYF.

This chain connects TRBV3-1 (or the pseudogene TRBV3-2) to TRBJ2-7; 9 nucleotides line up with TRBD2. CDR1 is LGHDT and CDR2 is YNNKEL in the germline V gene (reference sequence). The CDR3 is made up of 15 amino acids. The V segment lost 6 bases and the J segment 1 base; nucleotides outside the gene matches: 7. The CDR3 loop reads CASRVLAGRSYEQYF. In DNA, the CDR3 is TGTGCCAGCAGGGTCCTAGCGGGACGATCCTACGAGCAGTACTTC.

This sequence joins TRBV29-1 and TRBJ2-3, with TRBD1 matching 7 bases. This CDR3 has 13 amino acids. V trimming: 8 bases; J trimming: 6 bases; junction bases outside the gene matches: 11. From germline, CDR1 is SQVTM and CDR2 ANQGSEA. The CDR3 reads CSIHRGPGDTQYF. The CDR3 region has the DNA TGCAGCATCCACAGGGGTCCTGGTGATACGCAGTATTTT.

The chain links TRBV27 to TRBJ2-2; TRBD2 might be the D (5 bases). Germline assignment: CDR1 MNHEY and CDR2 SMNVEV (reference sequence). The CDR3 spans 15 residues. Trimming left V 3 bases short and J 7 bases short, with 15 bases between. The CDR3 loop reads CASSFRTLIGGELFF. CDR3 nucleotide sequence: TGTGCCAGCAGTTTCCGGACTCTGATCGGCGGGGAGCTGTTTTTT.

V and J are TRBV6-5 and TRBJ2-1; 8 bases match TRBD2. Germline values: CDR1 MNHEY, CDR2 SVGAGI. The ends lost 5 bases at V and 7 bases at J; junction bases unmatched: 7. This CDR3 contains 14 residues. The CDR3 is CASSTGTRGNEQFF. The CDR3 DNA reads TGTGCCAGCAGTACCGGGACTAGAGGAAATGAGCAGTTCTTC.

The rearrangement joins TRBV29-1 to TRBJ2-5; 9 positions match TRBD1. The CDR3 sequence is 13 residues long. Germline V gene sequence: CDR1 SQVTM, CDR2 ANQGSEA. J lost 5 bases, V lost 7 bases, and 8 bases had no gene match. The CDR3 coding sequence is TGCAGCGGGGGACAGGGAGCCTCCGAGACCCAGTACTTC. It specifies CSGGQGASETQYF.

The V and J genes are TRBV28 and TRBJ1-1, with D perhaps matching TRBD1 (5 bases). Per the germline V gene, CDR1 is MDHEN and CDR2 is SYDVKM. Trimming stripped 6 bases from V and 7 bases from J, with 15 bases between. The CDR3 runs to 13 residues. CDR3 loop: CASRLRVEGEAFF. CDR3 coding DNA: TGTGCCAGCAGGCTCAGGGTGGAGGGTGAAGCTTTCTTT.

The CDR3, as DNA: TGTGCCAGCAGCCCAGTTAATGAAAAACTGTTTTTT. The encoded protein is CASSPVNEKLFF. The rearrangement links TRBV4-2 to TRBJ1-4; D gene unclear. The germline gives CDR1 LGHNA, CDR2 YNFKEQ. Trimming took off 4 bases at V and 4 bases at J, with 4 bases between the two ends. This CDR3 spans 12 amino acids.

J is TRBJ2-4 and V is TRBV5-1; D gene ambiguous. The germline CDR1 and CDR2 sequences are SGHRS and YFSETQ. Deletions cut 0 bases from V and 2 bases from J, with 6 bases between. This CDR3 contains 14 residues. For the CDR3, the DNA is TGCGCCAGCAGCTTGGGCGGTCCCAAAAACATTCAGTACTTC. It codes for CASSLGGPKNIQYF.

The chain recombines TRBV15 with TRBJ2-6, with D possibly TRBD1 on 6 matching bases. V was trimmed by 5 bases and J by 0 bases, leaving 23 bases between them. This CDR3 is built from 20 residues. Germline V gives CDR1 LNHNV, CDR2 YYDKDF (reference sequence). CDR3 DNA sequence: TGTGCCACCAGCTCCAGCCAATCCGGGACAAGCTTCTCTGGGGCCAACGTCCTGACTTTC. Amino acid sequence: CATSSSQSGTSFSGANVLTF. Looking up the rest from reference TRBV15 and TRBJ2-6 gives the full variable domain: DAMVIQNPRYQVTQFGKPVTLSCSQTLNHNVMYWYQQKSSQAPKLLFHYYDKDFNNEADTPDNFQSRRPNTSFCFLDIRSPGLGDTAMYLCATSSSQSGTSFSGANVLTFGAGSRLTVL.

This clone was seen a few times. The rearrangement joins TRBV7-8 to TRBJ2-2; D may be TRBD1 (5 bases). This CDR3 has 13 amino acids. Trimming removed 3 bases at V and 6 bases at J, with 8 bases between. Germline V CDR1 and CDR2: SGHVS, FQNEAQ. CDR3 coding DNA: TGTGCCAGCAGCTTCAGGGTGGCCGGGGAGCTGTTTTTT. This gives the protein CASSFRVAGELFF.

The chain has TRBV6-6 and TRBJ2-7, with D possibly being TRBD1 (6 bases). Looked up from germline, CDR1 is MNHNY and CDR2 is SVGAGI (reference sequence). This CDR3 has 16 amino acids. Trimming removed 2 bases at V and 5 bases at J, with 19 bases between. Written as DNA, the CDR3 is TGTGCCAGCAGTTACGACTTTTTTGGGGGCTCAGACGAGCAGTACTTC. This codes for CASSYDFFGGSDEQYF.

The gene calls are TRBV6-5 and TRBJ2-5, with 9 bases aligning to TRBD1. V gave up 0 bases and J gave up 5 bases; unmatched junction bases: 4. Germline values: CDR1 MNHEY, CDR2 SVGAGI. The CDR3 spans 15 residues. CDR3 DNA sequence: TGTGCCAGCAGTTACTCGGACAGGGGAGGCGAGACCCAGTACTTC. It encodes CASSYSDRGGETQYF.

This clone appeared a few times. The chain recombines TRBV6-5 with TRBJ2-1; the match to TRBD1 covers 9 bases. Germline V CDR1 and CDR2: MNHEY, SVGAGI. The CDR3 sequence is 15 residues long. V shed 4 bases and J 6 bases; nucleotides not matched to a gene: 7. The CDR3 loop is CASSLRTGEGNEQFF. The CDR3 region has the DNA TGTGCCAGCAGTTTACGGACAGGGGAGGGCAATGAGCAGTTCTTC.

The chain has TRBV24-1 and TRBJ2-1; 11 bases are a match to TRBD2. This CDR3 spans 15 amino acids. V was clipped by 1 base and J by 9 bases; unmatched bases: 4. Germline CDR1 KGHDR, CDR2 SFDVKD. The DNA for the CDR3 is TGTGCCACCAGTGATTTACTAGCGGGAGAGACTGAGCAGTTCTTC. Amino acids: CATSDLLAGETEQFF.

The V and J genes are TRBV5-1 and TRBJ2-5; tentatively, D is TRBD2 (6 bases). Germline V gene data show CDR1 as SGHRS and CDR2 as YFSETQ. The ends were cut back, 5 bases at V and 2 bases at J, with 22 bases in the middle. CDR3 length equals 17 residues. This chain's CDR3 is CASSPMPGTPRQETQYF. The CDR3 nucleotides are TGCGCCAGCAGTCCGATGCCCGGGACTCCGAGACAAGAGACCCAGTACTTC.

The V and J genes are TRBV11-2 and TRBJ2-3; D is undetermined. Germline lookup yields CDR1 SGHAT and CDR2 FQNNGV. The CDR3 is 14 amino acids. V gave up 2 bases and J gave up 2 bases, with 8 bases separating them. The CDR3 loop is CASSLRSTTDTQYF. The DNA of the CDR3 is TGTGCCAGCAGCTTAAGATCTACCACAGATACGCAGTATTTT. Variable domain in full (rest from reference TRBV11-2 and TRBJ2-3): EAGVAQSPRYKIIEKRQSVAFWCNPISGHATLYWYQQILGQGPKLLIQFQNNGVVDDSQLPKDRFSAERLKGVDSTLKIQPAKLEDSAVYLCASSLRSTTDTQYFGPGTRLTVL.

This chain links TRBV6-5 with TRBJ2-3; D gene uncertain. CDR1 is MNHEY, CDR2 SVGAGI, per germline. With 6 bases removed from V and 1 base from J, the gap between germline ends came to 11 bases. The CDR3 is 14 amino acids. The CDR3 DNA is TGTGCCAGCAGAGGATTAGGAGGCACAGATACGCAGTATTTT. It translates to CASRGLGGTDTQYF.

The chain couples TRBV4-1 to TRBJ2-2, with 9 bases that match TRBD2. The V gene's germline CDR1 is MGHRA and CDR2 YSYEKL. J was trimmed by 6 bases and V by 1 base; bases with no gene match: 12. The CDR3 spans 18 residues. In DNA form, the CDR3 reads TGCGCCAGCAGCCAAGTTGCGTCTAGCGGGATCGGTCCCGGGGAGCTGTTTTTT. Translated, it gives CASSQVASSGIGPGELFF.

The V and J genes are TRBV5-1 and TRBJ2-2; the D gene is possibly TRBD1 (6 bases). CDR1 and CDR2 (germline): SGHRS, YFSETQ. Between the trimmed V and J ends, which lost 0 bases and 10 bases, there was a span of 19 bases. The CDR3 is 16 amino acids. Here the CDR3 DNA reads TGCGCCAGCAGCTTGGGGGGGCGTCTGACCTTCGAGGAGCTGTTTTTT. Translating it yields CASSLGGRLTFEELFF.

CDR3 nucleotides: TGCGCCAGCAGCTTCCCCTCCGAGGGAGGGCCCCTCGCCTACGAGCAGTACTTC. Amino acid sequence: CASSFPSEGGPLAYEQYF. This chain connects TRBV5-1 to TRBJ2-7; 7 bases map to TRBD2. Germline V gene data show CDR1 as SGHRS and CDR2 as YFSETQ. The CDR3 runs 18 residues. J gave up 2 bases and V 2 bases, and 16 bases lay outside the gene matches.

This rearrangement joins TRBV6-6 to TRBJ1-6; D is unresolved. In germline, CDR1 is MNHNY, CDR2 SVGAGI (reference sequence). CDR3 length: 13 amino acids. V lost 7 bases to trimming and J lost 5 bases, with 9 bases between them. The CDR3 sequence: CASTLGDNSPLHF. CDR3 coding DNA: TGTGCCAGCACCCTAGGAGATAATTCACCCCTCCACTTT.

The chain uses TRBV6-5 and TRBJ1-5, with a possible D match to TRBD1 (5 bases). The germline gives CDR1 MNHEY, CDR2 SVGAGI. V was cut by 6 bases and J by 6 bases, with 15 bases left in between. The length of the CDR3 is 14 residues. The DNA of the CDR3 is TGTGCCAGCAGGGAGCAAGCGGGGACTCAGCCCCAGCATTTT. Protein sequence: CASREQAGTQPQHF.

This chain connects TRBV7-2 to TRBJ2-1; 8 bases fit TRBD2. The CDR3 is 15 amino acids. CDR1 and CDR2 (germline): SGHTA, FQGNSA. The J segment lost 4 bases and the V segment lost 5 bases, leaving 7 bases of the junction unmatched. The CDR3 is CASSPRTSSYNEQFF. CDR3 bases: TGTGCCAGCAGCCCCAGGACTAGCAGTTACAATGAGCAGTTCTTC. Filled out from reference TRBV7-2 and TRBJ2-1, the complete variable domain reads GAGVSQSPSNKVTEKGKDVELRCDPISGHTALYWYRQSLGQGLEFLIYFQGNSAPDKSGLPSDRFSAERTGGSVSTLTIQRTQQEDSAVYLCASSPRTSSYNEQFFGPGTRLTVL.

The chain employs TRBV28 and TRBJ1-2; possibly TRBD1 for D (5 bases). Germline CDR1 reads MDHEN; CDR2 reads SYDVKM. This CDR3 is 14 amino acids long. With 11 bases removed from V and 6 bases from J, the gap between germline ends came to 22 bases. CDR3 sequence (DNA): TGTGCCGCCACCCGGGGGAAAAGGACGAATGGCTACACCTTC. This sequence encodes CAATRGKRTNGYTF.

Points on this clone: This sample also contains other DNA sequences that code for the same CDR3. This chain joins TRBV12-3 or TRBV12-4 and TRBJ2-3; D is ambiguous. V shed 3 bases and J shed 1 base, with 5 bases lying between them. The CDR3 extends over 13 amino acids. The CDR3 region has the DNA TGTGCCAGCAGTTTGAGTGGCACAGATACGCAGTATTTT. Translating gives CASSLSGTDTQYF.

The rearrangement uses TRBV19 and TRBJ2-1; 11 nucleotides match TRBD2. This CDR3 has 15 amino acids. The trim removed 3 bases at V and 8 bases at J, leaving 6 bases unmatched. Looked up from germline, CDR1 is LNHDA and CDR2 is SQIVND (reference sequence). This CDR3 is CASSMVSGRGDEQFF. In nucleotides, the CDR3 is TGTGCCAGTAGTATGGTTAGCGGGAGGGGTGATGAGCAGTTCTTC.